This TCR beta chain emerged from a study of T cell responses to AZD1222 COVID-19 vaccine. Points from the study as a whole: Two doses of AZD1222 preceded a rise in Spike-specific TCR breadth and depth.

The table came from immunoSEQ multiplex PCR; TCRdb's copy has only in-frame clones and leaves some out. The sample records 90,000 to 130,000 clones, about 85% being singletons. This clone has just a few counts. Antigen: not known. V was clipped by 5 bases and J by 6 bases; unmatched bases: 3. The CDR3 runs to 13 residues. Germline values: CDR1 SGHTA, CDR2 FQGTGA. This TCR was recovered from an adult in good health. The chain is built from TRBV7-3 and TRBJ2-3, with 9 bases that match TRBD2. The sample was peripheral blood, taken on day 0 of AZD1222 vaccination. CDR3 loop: CASSPSGIDTQYF. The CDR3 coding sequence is TGTGCCAGCAGCCCTAGCGGGATTGATACGCAGTATTTT.